This T cell receptor beta chain was sequenced during a study of CD8 T cells in Susac syndrome. TCR beta from blood CD8+ and CD4+ T cells was sequenced. Per germline, CDR1 LNHDA and CDR2 SQIVND (reference sequence). The CDR3 runs to 15 residues. The V gene lost 2 bases and the J gene lost 1 base, with 6 bases spanning the gap. Random hexamers were used to reverse transcribe an amount of 0.5 to 1 ug RNA. TCRdb re-called the immunoSEQ multiplex PCR reads through MiXCR, storing one row per CDR3 protein. The table lists 150,000 to 200,000 distinct CDR3 sequences, 90% to 95% of them singletons. The sample was CD4+ T cells from PBMCs. The sequence derives from a human donor in good health. The chain couples TRBV19 to TRBJ2-6; D remains ambiguous. The chain's CDR3 is CASSIRESGANVLTF. Here the CDR3 DNA reads TGTGCCAGTAGTATAAGGGAATCTGGGGCCAACGTCCTGACTTTC.